A selection of T cell receptor beta chains follows, all from one sample in a study of T cells in Graves' hyperthyroidism and ophthalmopathy. TCRdb used MiXCR to reprocess the multiplex PCR reads, holding one entry per CDR3 protein. The sample consists of some 570,000 distinct CDR3 sequences, 12% to 15% of them appearing once. Input material: blood. These receptors came from a woman between 18 and 30 years old with Graves' ophthalmopathy. Each CDR3 is given with its conserved first and last residue. D genes are given only for firm matches. For some rows the clone size is stated as once, few or many, or as a class when expanded; others skip it.

j_call: TRBJ2-1; clone_size: few; d_call: -; v_call: TRBV29-1; cdr3_aa: CGIAERSYNEQFF; cdr3_nt: TGCGGAATAGCGGAGCGCTCCTACAATGAGCAGTTCTTC
j_call: TRBJ1-6; clone_size: few; d_call: -; v_call: TRBV4-3; cdr3_aa: CASSQGRVGNSPLHF; cdr3_nt: TGCGCCAGCAGCCAAGGGAGGGTCGGCAATTCACCCCTCCACTTT
j_call: TRBJ2-1; clone_size: many; d_call: -; v_call: TRBV5-1; cdr3_aa: CASSYSWAEQFF; cdr3_nt: TGCGCCAGCAGCTACAGTTGGGCTGAGCAGTTCTTC
j_call: TRBJ1-5; clone_size: few; d_call: -; v_call: TRBV6-1; cdr3_aa: CATGGDQPQHF; cdr3_nt: TGTGCCACAGGAGGGGATCAGCCCCAGCATTTT
j_call: TRBJ2-2; clone_size: many; d_call: -; v_call: TRBV28; cdr3_aa: CASGFPLPTPTGELFF; cdr3_nt: TGTGCCAGCGGCTTCCCCCTGCCTACGCCCACCGGGGAGCTGTTTTTT
j_call: TRBJ1-4; clone_size: -; d_call: TRBD1; v_call: TRBV18; cdr3_aa: CASSPDREGNEKLFF; cdr3_nt: TGTGCCAGCTCACCCGACAGGGAGGGGAATGAAAAACTGTTTTTT
j_call: TRBJ1-2; clone_size: few; d_call: -; v_call: TRBV4-3; cdr3_aa: CASSQGENYNYGYTF; cdr3_nt: TGCGCCAGCAGCCAAGGGGAAAATTACAACTATGGCTACACCTTC
j_call: TRBJ2-1; clone_size: many; d_call: TRBD2; v_call: TRBV11-2; cdr3_aa: CASSPRGGTSGYSSYNEQFF; cdr3_nt: TGTGCCAGCAGCCCTAGGGGGGGGACTAGCGGGTACAGCTCCTACAATGAGCAGTTCTTC
j_call: TRBJ1-1; clone_size: -; d_call: -; v_call: TRBV6-9; cdr3_aa: CASSYLLMGAPEAFF; cdr3_nt: TGTGCCAGCAGCTACCTGTTAATGGGCGCCCCGGAAGCTTTCTTT
j_call: TRBJ2-7; clone_size: many; d_call: TRBD2; v_call: TRBV7-9; cdr3_aa: CASSPIGTSGGYEQYF; cdr3_nt: TGTGCCAGCAGCCCCATTGGGACTAGCGGGGGCTACGAGCAGTACTTC
j_call: TRBJ1-1; clone_size: many; d_call: -; v_call: TRBV10-3; cdr3_aa: CAIRSGVNTEAFF; cdr3_nt: TGTGCCATCAGGTCAGGGGTAAACACTGAAGCTTTCTTT
j_call: TRBJ1-2; clone_size: many; d_call: -; v_call: TRBV2; cdr3_aa: CGSIKGGDYGYTF; cdr3_nt: TGTGGCAGCATCAAAGGGGGGGACTATGGCTACACCTTC
j_call: TRBJ2-1; clone_size: -; d_call: -; v_call: TRBV12-3/TRBV12-4; cdr3_aa: CASSSPGLNTQFF; cdr3_nt: TGTGCCAGCAGTTCACCGGGACTCAATACGCAGTTCTTC
j_call: TRBJ2-7; clone_size: few; d_call: -; v_call: TRBV9; cdr3_aa: CASSPSGRALKQYF; cdr3_nt: TGTGCCAGCAGCCCGTCGGGCAGGGCCCTGAAGCAGTACTTC
j_call: TRBJ1-5; clone_size: -; d_call: TRBD1; v_call: TRBV20-1; cdr3_aa: CSARVRGTGGFNNQPQHF; cdr3_nt: TGCAGTGCTAGAGTTAGGGGGACAGGGGGTTTTAACAATCAGCCCCAGCATTTT
j_call: TRBJ2-7; clone_size: few; d_call: -; v_call: TRBV4-1; cdr3_aa: CASSHGQRMYF; cdr3_nt: TGCGCCAGCAGCCACGGGCAGCGCATGTACTTC
j_call: TRBJ2-7; clone_size: -; d_call: -; v_call: TRBV11-3; cdr3_aa: CASSLISSSYEQYF; cdr3_nt: TGTGCCAGCAGCTTAATCAGCAGCTCCTACGAGCAGTACTTC
j_call: TRBJ1-5; clone_size: -; d_call: TRBD1; v_call: TRBV7-8; cdr3_aa: CASSKDRASNQPQHF; cdr3_nt: TGTGCCAGCAGCAAGGACAGGGCTAGCAATCAGCCCCAGCATTTT
j_call: TRBJ2-1; clone_size: many; d_call: -; v_call: TRBV24-1; cdr3_aa: CATSDSILAARSYNEQFF; cdr3_nt: TGTGCCACCAGTGATTCGATCTTAGCAGCTCGTTCCTACAATGAGCAGTTCTTC
j_call: TRBJ2-5; clone_size: many; d_call: -; v_call: TRBV24-1; cdr3_aa: CATSDLRGNQETQYF; cdr3_nt: TGTGCCACCAGTGATTTACGGGGGAACCAAGAGACCCAGTACTTC
j_call: TRBJ2-2; clone_size: -; d_call: -; v_call: TRBV20-1; cdr3_aa: CSARSSVIGWGTGELFF; cdr3_nt: TGCAGTGCTCGTTCTTCTGTGATAGGGTGGGGCACCGGGGAGCTGTTTTTT
j_call: TRBJ2-7; clone_size: many; d_call: TRBD1; v_call: TRBV27; cdr3_aa: CASRETGDVIIGSDEQYF; cdr3_nt: TGTGCCAGCAGGGAGACAGGGGATGTAATTATAGGATCGGACGAGCAGTACTTC
j_call: TRBJ2-7; clone_size: few; d_call: TRBD2; v_call: TRBV7-2; cdr3_aa: CASSPGTSALYEQYF; cdr3_nt: TGTGCCAGCAGCCCCGGGACTAGCGCACTTTACGAGCAGTACTTC
j_call: TRBJ2-1; clone_size: many; d_call: TRBD2; v_call: TRBV2; cdr3_aa: CASRATSGGRYNEQFF; cdr3_nt: TGTGCCAGCAGGGCCACTAGCGGGGGCCGCTACAATGAGCAGTTCTTC
j_call: TRBJ1-2; clone_size: many; d_call: -; v_call: TRBV12-3/TRBV12-4; cdr3_aa: CASRRGANYGYTF; cdr3_nt: TGTGCCAGCAGACGAGGGGCTAACTATGGCTACACCTTC
j_call: TRBJ1-2; clone_size: -; d_call: -; v_call: TRBV27; cdr3_aa: CASSLSSGGGGGYTF; cdr3_nt: TGTGCCAGCAGTTTATCGTCCGGGGGGGGAGGTGGCTACACCTTC
j_call: TRBJ2-1; clone_size: many; d_call: TRBD2; v_call: TRBV20-1; cdr3_aa: CSAVPSGQFF; cdr3_nt: TGCAGTGCTGTACCTAGCGGGCAGTTCTTC
j_call: TRBJ1-1; clone_size: many; d_call: -; v_call: TRBV7-9; cdr3_aa: CASSLGRATFTEAFF; cdr3_nt: TGTGCCAGCAGCTTAGGCAGGGCCACTTTCACTGAAGCTTTCTTT
j_call: TRBJ2-1; clone_size: -; d_call: -; v_call: TRBV11-2; cdr3_aa: CASSLVSGSGQGNEQFF; cdr3_nt: TGTGCCAGCAGCTTAGTTTCCGGGAGCGGTCAGGGCAATGAGCAGTTCTTC
j_call: TRBJ2-1; clone_size: many; d_call: TRBD2; v_call: TRBV4-2; cdr3_aa: CASSQGMTSVYNEQFF; cdr3_nt: TGTGCCAGCAGCCAAGGAATGACTAGCGTTTACAATGAGCAGTTCTTC
j_call: TRBJ2-5; clone_size: many; d_call: -; v_call: TRBV11-1; cdr3_aa: CASSSLPRGRETQYF; cdr3_nt: TGTGCCAGCAGCTCCTTACCGAGGGGTAGAGAGACCCAGTACTTC
j_call: TRBJ2-7; clone_size: many; d_call: TRBD2; v_call: TRBV7-2; cdr3_aa: CASSFRSGRSNEQYF; cdr3_nt: TGTGCCAGCAGCTTTCGCAGCGGGAGGAGTAACGAGCAGTACTTC
j_call: TRBJ2-1; clone_size: once; d_call: -; v_call: TRBV12-3/TRBV12-4; cdr3_aa: CASKVGHPGEQFF; cdr3_nt: TGTGCCAGCAAAGTGGGACACCCGGGCGAGCAGTTCTTC
j_call: TRBJ1-2; clone_size: many; d_call: -; v_call: TRBV30; cdr3_aa: CAWSIRERYGYTF; cdr3_nt: TGTGCCTGGAGTATCAGGGAGCGCTATGGCTACACCTTC
j_call: TRBJ2-2; clone_size: many; d_call: -; v_call: TRBV7-2; cdr3_aa: CASRRTANTGELFF; cdr3_nt: TGTGCCAGCAGGCGGACAGCGAACACCGGGGAGCTGTTTTTT
j_call: TRBJ2-1; clone_size: few; d_call: TRBD1; v_call: TRBV6-2/TRBV6-3; cdr3_aa: CASSFDRDYNEQFF; cdr3_nt: TGTGCCAGCAGCTTCGACAGGGACTACAATGAGCAGTTCTTC
j_call: TRBJ2-7; clone_size: -; d_call: -; v_call: TRBV5-6; cdr3_aa: CASSLSRLAFYEQYF; cdr3_nt: TGTGCCAGCAGCTTGTCCCGGCTAGCCTTCTACGAGCAGTACTTC
j_call: TRBJ2-1; clone_size: many; d_call: TRBD2; v_call: TRBV7-9; cdr3_aa: CASIAWGTSGSDEQFF; cdr3_nt: TGTGCCAGCATCGCCTGGGGGACTAGCGGGAGCGATGAGCAGTTCTTC
j_call: TRBJ2-7; clone_size: -; d_call: -; v_call: TRBV7-9; cdr3_aa: CASSLGSLSSYEQYF; cdr3_nt: TGTGCCAGCAGCCTAGGGAGTCTCAGCTCCTACGAGCAGTACTTC
j_call: TRBJ2-5; clone_size: many; d_call: TRBD2; v_call: TRBV2; cdr3_aa: CASKVSGRVVETQYF; cdr3_nt: TGTGCCAGCAAGGTCAGCGGGAGGGTTGTGGAGACCCAGTACTTC
j_call: TRBJ2-3; clone_size: many; d_call: TRBD2; v_call: TRBV12-3/TRBV12-4; cdr3_aa: CASSFQAGGKDTQYF; cdr3_nt: TGTGCCAGCAGTTTTCAGGCGGGAGGGAAAGATACGCAGTATTTT